This TCR beta chain was retrieved from a study of blood T cell repertoires in COVID-19. The CDR3 has 13 amino acids. The ends lost 7 bases at V and 2 bases at J; junction bases unmatched: 5. The V gene's germline CDR1 is GTSNPN and CDR2 SVGIG (reference sequence). Profiled with immunoSEQ multiplex PCR; TCRdb holds only in-frame clones, not every one. The table records 95,000 to 110,000 clones, roughly 83% of them present only once. The TCR was taken from a woman older than 75 with active or convalescent COVID-19. The specimen was peripheral blood. The chain joins TRBV30 to TRBJ2-7; 10 bases are a match to TRBD1. The CDR3 is CASSGTGAYEQYF. The CDR3 DNA reads as TGTGCCTCCTCCGGGACAGGGGCCTACGAGCAGTACTTC.